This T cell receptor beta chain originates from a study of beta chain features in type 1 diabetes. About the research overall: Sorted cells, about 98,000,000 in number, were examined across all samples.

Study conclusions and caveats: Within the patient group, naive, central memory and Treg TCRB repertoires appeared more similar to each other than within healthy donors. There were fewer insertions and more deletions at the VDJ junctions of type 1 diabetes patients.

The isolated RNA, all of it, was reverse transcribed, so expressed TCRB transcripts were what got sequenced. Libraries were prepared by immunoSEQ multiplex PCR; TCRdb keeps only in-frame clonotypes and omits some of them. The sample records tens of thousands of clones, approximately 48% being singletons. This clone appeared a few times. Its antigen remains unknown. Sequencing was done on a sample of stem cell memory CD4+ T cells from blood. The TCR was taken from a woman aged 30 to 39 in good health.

The CDR3 loop reads CASSVAGGHTDTQYF. The CDR3 DNA is TGTGCCAGCAGCGTAGCGGGAGGGCACACAGATACGCAGTATTTT. The chain has TRBV9 and TRBJ2-3; 8 bases line up with TRBD2. CDR3 length: 15 amino acids. The J segment lost 2 bases and the V segment lost 0 bases, leaving 2 bases of the junction unmatched. CDR1 and CDR2 from the germline V gene are SGDLS and YYNGEE.